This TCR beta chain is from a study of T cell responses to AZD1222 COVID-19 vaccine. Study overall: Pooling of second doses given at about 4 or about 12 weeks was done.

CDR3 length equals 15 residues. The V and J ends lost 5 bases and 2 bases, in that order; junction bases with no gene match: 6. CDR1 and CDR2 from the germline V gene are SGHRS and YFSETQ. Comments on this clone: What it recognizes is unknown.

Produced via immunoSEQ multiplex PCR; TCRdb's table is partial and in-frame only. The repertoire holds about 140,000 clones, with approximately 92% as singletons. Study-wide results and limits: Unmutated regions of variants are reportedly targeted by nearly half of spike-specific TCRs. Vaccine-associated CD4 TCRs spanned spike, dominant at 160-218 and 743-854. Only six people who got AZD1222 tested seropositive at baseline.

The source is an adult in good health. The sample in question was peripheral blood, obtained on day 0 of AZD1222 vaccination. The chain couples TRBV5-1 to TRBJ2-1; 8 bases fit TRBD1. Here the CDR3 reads CASSPDRGAYNEQFF. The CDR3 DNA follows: TGCGCCAGCAGTCCCGACAGGGGCGCCTACAATGAGCAGTTCTTC.